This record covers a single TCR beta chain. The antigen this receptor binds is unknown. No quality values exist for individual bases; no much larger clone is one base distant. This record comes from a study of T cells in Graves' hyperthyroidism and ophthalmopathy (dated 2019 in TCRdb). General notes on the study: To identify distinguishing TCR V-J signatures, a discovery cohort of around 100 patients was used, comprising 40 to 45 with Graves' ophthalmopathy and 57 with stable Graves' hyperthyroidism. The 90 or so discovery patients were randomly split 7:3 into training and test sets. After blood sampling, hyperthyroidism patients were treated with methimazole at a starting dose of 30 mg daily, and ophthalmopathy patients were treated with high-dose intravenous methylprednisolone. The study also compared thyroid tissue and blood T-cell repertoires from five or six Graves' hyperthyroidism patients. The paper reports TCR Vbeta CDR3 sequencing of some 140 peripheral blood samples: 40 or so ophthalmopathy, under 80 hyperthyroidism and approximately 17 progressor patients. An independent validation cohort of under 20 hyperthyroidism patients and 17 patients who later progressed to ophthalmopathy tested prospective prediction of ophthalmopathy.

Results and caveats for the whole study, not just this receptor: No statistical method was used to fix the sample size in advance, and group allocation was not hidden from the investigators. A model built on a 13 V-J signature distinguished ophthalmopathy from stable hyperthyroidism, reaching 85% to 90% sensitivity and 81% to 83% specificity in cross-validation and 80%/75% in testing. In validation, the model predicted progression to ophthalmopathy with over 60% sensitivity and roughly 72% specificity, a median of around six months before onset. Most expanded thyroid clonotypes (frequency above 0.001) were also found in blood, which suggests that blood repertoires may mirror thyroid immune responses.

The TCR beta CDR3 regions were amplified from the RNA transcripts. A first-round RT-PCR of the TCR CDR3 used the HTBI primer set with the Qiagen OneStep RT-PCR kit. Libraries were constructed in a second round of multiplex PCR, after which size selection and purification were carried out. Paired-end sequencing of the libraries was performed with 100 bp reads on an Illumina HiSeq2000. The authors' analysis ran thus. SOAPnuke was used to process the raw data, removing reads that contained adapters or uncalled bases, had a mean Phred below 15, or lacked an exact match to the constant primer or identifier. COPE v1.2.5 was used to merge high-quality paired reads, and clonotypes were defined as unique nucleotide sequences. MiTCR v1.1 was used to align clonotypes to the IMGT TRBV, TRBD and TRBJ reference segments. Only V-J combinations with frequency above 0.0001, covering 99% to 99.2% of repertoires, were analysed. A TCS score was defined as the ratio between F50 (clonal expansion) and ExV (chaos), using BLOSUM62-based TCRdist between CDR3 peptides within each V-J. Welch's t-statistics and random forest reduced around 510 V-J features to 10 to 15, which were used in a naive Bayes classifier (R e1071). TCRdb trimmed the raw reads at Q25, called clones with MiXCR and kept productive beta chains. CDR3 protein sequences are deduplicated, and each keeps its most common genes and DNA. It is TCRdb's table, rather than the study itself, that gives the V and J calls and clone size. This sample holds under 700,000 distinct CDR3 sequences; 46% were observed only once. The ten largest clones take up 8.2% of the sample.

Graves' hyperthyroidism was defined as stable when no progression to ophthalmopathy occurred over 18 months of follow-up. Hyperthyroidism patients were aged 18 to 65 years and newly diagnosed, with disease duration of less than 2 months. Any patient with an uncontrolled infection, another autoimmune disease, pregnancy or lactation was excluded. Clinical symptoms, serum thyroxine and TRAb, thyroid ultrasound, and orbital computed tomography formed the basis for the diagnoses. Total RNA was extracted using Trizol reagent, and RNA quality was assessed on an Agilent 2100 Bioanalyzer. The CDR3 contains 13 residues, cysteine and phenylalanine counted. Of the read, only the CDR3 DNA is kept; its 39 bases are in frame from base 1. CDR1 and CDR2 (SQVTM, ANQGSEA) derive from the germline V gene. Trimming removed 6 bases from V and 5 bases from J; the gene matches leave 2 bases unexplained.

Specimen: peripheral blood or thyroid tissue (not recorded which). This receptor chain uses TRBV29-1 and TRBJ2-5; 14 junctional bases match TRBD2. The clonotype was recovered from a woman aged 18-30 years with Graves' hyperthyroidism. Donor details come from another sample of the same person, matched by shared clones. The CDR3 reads CSVGLAGAETQYF. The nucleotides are TGCAGCGTGGGACTAGCGGGAGCTGAGACCCAGTACTTC.